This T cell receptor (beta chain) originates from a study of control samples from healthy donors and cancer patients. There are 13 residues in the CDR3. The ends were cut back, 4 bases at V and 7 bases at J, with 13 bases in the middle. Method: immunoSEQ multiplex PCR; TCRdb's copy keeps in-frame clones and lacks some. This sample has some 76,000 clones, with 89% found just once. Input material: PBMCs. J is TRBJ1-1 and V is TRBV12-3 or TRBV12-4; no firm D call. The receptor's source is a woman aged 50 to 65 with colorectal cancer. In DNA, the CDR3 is TGTGCCAGCAGTTCCCAGTTGGAAGATGAAGCTTTCTTT. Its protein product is CASSSQLEDEAFF.